Each of the 7 T cell receptor beta chains below was sequenced from the same sample in a study of control samples from healthy donors and cancer patients. Produced via immunoSEQ multiplex PCR; TCRdb's table is partial and in-frame only. The sample contains about 410,000 clones, roughly 90% of which appear only once. The material sequenced was PBMCs. These receptors originate from a man between 40 and 49 years old with head and neck cancer.

This chain joins TRBV20-1 and TRBJ2-1; D not resolved. Per the germline V gene, CDR1 is DFQATT and CDR2 is SNEGSKA (reference sequence). The CDR3 is 11 amino acids. V was cut by 3 bases and J by 7 bases, with 7 bases left in between. In DNA, the CDR3 is TGCAGTGCTAGCCAGGAAAATGAGCAGTTCTTC. This sequence encodes CSASQENEQFF.

This clone was recorded once. The rearrangement links TRBV7-2 to TRBJ2-5, with TRBD1 as a possible D gene (6 bases). This CDR3 spans 14 amino acids. Trimming left V 2 bases short and J 7 bases short, with 14 bases between. Germline CDR1 and CDR2: SGHTA and FQGNSA. CDR3 DNA: TGTGCCAGCAGCTTACAGGGGTCAGGAGCGACCCAGTACTTC. Amino acids: CASSLQGSGATQYF.

The rearrangement uses TRBV3-1 (or the pseudogene TRBV3-2) and TRBJ2-5, with D perhaps TRBD1 or TRBD2 (6 bases each). Per germline, CDR1 LGHDT and CDR2 YNNKEL (reference sequence). The CDR3 has 15 amino acids. Trimming pared 1 base from V and 4 bases from J, leaving 13 bases between. CDR3 nucleotides: TGTGCCAGCAGCCAAGTAAGGGGGGCAGGAGAGACCCAGTACTTC. Its protein is CASSQVRGAGETQYF.

This chain connects TRBV12-3 or TRBV12-4 to TRBJ1-3, with D perhaps TRBD1 (5 bases). The CDR3 spans 13 residues. V lost 10 bases, J lost 6 bases, and 16 bases lay in between. As DNA, the CDR3 is TGTGCCACCGGGCGGGGGGTCGAAAACACCATATATTTT. Translation: CATGRGVENTIYF.

The chain combines TRBV7-9 with TRBJ2-7; no definite D call. Trimming took 3 bases from V and 2 from J, leaving 5 bases between them. The CDR3 loop spans 12 amino acids. CDR1 and CDR2 from the germline V gene are SEHNR and FQNEAQ (reference sequence). This CDR3 reads CASSLQAYEQYF. Here the CDR3 DNA reads TGTGCCAGCAGCTTGCAAGCCTACGAGCAGTACTTC.

V and J are TRBV28 and TRBJ2-3; D is ambiguous. CDR3 length: 13 residues. Trimming shortened V by 6 bases and J by 4 bases, and 11 bases separated the two germline ends. Germline values: CDR1 MDHEN, CDR2 SYDVKM. The CDR3 DNA reads as TGTGCCAGCAGGGGCCGGCCCGCAGATACGCAGTATTTT. This gives the protein CASRGRPADTQYF.

The chain combines TRBV6-6 with TRBJ1-1; the D gene is possibly TRBD1 (5 bases). V dropped 0 bases and J dropped 11 bases, with 10 bases sitting between them. This CDR3 is 12 amino acids long. From germline, CDR1 is MNHNY and CDR2 SVGAGI (reference sequence). CDR3: CASSYSGRGAFF. Here the CDR3 DNA reads TGTGCCAGCAGTTACTCGGGGCGGGGGGCTTTCTTT.